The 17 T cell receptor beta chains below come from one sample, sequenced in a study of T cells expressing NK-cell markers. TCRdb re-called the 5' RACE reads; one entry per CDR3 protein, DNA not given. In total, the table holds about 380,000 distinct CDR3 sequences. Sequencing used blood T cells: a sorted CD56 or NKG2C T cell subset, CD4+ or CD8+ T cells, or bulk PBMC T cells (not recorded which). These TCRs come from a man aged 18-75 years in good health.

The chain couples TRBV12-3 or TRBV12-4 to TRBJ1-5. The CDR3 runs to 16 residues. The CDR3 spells CASSLWGKGKNQPQHF.

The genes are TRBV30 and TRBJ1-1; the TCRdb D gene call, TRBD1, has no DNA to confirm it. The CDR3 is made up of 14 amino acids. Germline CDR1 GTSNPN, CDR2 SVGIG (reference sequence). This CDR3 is CAWNQGNLNTEAFF. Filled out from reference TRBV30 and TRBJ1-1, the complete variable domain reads SQTIHQWPATLVQPVGSPLSLECTVEGTSNPNLYWYRQAAGRGLQLLFYSVGIGQISSEVPQNLSASRPQDRQFILSSKKLLLSDSGFYLCAWNQGNLNTEAFFGQGTRLTVV.

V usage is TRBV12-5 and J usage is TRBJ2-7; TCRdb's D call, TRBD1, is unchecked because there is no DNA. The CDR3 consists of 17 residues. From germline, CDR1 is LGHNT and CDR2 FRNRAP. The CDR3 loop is CASGFGQSPIPIYEQYF.

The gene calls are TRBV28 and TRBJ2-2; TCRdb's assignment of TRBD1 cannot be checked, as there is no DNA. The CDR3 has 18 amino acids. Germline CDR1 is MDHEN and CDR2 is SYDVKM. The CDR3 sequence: CASTLNPPGHLNTGELFF.

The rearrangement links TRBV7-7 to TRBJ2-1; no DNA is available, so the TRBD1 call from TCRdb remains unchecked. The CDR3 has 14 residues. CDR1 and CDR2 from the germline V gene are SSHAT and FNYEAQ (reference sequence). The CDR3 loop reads CASSFSQGGDEQFF.

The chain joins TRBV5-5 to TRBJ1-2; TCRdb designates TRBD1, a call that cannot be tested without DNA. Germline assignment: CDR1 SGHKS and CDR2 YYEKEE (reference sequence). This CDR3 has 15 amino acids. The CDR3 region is CASSLVGGAWNGYTF.

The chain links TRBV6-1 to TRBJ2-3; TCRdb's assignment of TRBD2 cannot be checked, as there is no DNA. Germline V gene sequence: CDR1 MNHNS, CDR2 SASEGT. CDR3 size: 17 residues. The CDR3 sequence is CASRGLSGGASTDTQYF.

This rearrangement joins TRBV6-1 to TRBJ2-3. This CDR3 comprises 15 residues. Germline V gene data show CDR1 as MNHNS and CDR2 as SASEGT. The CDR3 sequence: CASSENYHRTDTQYF.

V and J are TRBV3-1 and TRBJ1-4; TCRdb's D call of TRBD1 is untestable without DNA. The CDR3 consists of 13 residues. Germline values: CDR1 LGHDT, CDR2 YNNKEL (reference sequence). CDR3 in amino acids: CASSQGDSKGLFF.

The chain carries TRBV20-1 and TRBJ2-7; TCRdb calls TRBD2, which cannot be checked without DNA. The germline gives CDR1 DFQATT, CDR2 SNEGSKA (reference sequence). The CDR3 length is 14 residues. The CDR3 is CSARGVGRSYEQYF.

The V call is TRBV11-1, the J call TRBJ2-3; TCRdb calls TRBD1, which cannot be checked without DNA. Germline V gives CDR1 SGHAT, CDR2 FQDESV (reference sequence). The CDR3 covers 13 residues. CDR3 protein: CASSRQGADTQYF.

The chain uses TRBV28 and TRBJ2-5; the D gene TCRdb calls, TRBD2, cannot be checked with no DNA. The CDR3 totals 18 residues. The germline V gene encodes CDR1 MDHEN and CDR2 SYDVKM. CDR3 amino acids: CASSSIWARGASRETQYF. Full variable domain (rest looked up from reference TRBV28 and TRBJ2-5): DVKVTQSSRYLVKRTGEKVFLECVQDMDHENMFWYRQDPGLGLRLIYFSYDVKMKEKGDIPEGYSVSREKKERFSLILESASTNQTSMYLCASSSIWARGASRETQYFGPGTRLLVL.

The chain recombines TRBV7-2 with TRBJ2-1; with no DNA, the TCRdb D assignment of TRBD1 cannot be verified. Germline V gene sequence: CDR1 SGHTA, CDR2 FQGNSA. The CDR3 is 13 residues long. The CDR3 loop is CASSLVWAGEVFF.

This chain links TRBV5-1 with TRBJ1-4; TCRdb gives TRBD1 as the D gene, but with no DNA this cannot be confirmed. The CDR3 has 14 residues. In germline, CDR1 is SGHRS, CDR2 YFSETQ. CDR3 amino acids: CASGTGETNEKLFF.

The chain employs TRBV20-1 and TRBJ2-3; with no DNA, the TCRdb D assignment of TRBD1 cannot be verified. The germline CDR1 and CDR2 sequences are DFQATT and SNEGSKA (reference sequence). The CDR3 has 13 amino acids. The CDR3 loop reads CSARLRAPDTQYF.

This CDR3 is CASSAQLSYNEQFF. V is TRBV6-4 and J is TRBJ2-1. Germline-derived CDR1 and CDR2 are MRHNA and SNTAGT. The CDR3 contains 14 residues.

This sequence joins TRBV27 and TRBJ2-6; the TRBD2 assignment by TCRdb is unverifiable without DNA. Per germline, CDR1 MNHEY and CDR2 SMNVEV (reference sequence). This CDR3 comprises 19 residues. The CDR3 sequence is CASTSRAREWESGANVLTF.